This T cell receptor (beta chain) originates from a study of blood T cell repertoires in COVID-19. Across the study: The study drew acute and convalescent COVID-19 samples from the United States, Italy and Spain. Sources were T cells, B-cell-depleted T cells, or PBMCs; the material itself was cDNA or gDNA.

The authors' processing: Amplification of reference gene primers was used by the study to estimate nucleated cell counts. Sequencing was performed with immunoSEQ multiplex PCR; in TCRdb, only in-frame clones are kept and a portion is missing. D and trimming were read from the DNA, whereas the V and J calls and clone size are those reported in that table. In the table there are around 80,000 clones, 80% of which are singletons. The material sequenced was peripheral blood. This clonotype originated in a woman in her 70s with acute or convalescent COVID-19.

Here the CDR3 reads CASSLVRTGGELFF. In DNA form, the CDR3 reads TGTGCCAGCAGCTTAGTCCGCACCGGCGGGGAGCTGTTTTTT. The chain has TRBV11-3 and TRBJ2-2; D ambiguous. Germline CDR1 and CDR2: SGHNT and YENEEA. The germline V and J ends were trimmed by 1 base and 7 bases, with 10 bases remaining between them. The CDR3 is made up of 14 amino acids.